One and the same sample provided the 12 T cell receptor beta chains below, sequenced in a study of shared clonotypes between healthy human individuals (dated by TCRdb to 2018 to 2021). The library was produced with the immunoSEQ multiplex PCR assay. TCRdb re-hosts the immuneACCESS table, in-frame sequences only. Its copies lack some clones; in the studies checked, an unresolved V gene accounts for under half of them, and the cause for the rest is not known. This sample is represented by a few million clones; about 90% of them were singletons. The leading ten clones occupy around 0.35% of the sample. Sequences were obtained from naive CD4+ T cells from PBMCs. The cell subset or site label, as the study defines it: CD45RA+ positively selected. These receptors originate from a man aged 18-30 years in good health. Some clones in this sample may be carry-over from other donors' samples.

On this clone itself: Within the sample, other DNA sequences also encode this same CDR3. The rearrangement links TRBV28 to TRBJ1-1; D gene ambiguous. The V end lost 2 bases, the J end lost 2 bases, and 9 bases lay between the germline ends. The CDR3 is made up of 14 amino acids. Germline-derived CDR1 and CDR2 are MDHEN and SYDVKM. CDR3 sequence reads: CASSLRRTNTEAFF. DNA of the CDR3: TGTGCCAGCAGTTTACGGAGGACTAACACTGAAGCTTTCTTT. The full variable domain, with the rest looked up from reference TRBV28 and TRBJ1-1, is DVKVTQSSRYLVKRTGEKVFLECVQDMDHENMFWYRQDPGLGLRLIYFSYDVKMKEKGDIPEGYSVSREKKERFSLILESASTNQTSMYLCASSLRRTNTEAFFGQGTRLTVV.

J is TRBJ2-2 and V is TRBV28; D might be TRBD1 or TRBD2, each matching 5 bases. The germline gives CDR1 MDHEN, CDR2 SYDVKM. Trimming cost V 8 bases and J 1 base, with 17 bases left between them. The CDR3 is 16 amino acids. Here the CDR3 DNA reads TGTGCCAGCGATAATACCGGGACGGTGAACACCGGGGAGCTGTTTTTT. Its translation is CASDNTGTVNTGELFF.

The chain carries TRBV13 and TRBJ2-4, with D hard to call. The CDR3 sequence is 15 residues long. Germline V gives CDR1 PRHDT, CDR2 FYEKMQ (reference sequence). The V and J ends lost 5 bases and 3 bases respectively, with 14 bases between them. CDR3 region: CASSNLSERKNIQYF. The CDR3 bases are TGTGCCAGCAGCAACCTCTCCGAACGCAAAAACATTCAGTACTTC. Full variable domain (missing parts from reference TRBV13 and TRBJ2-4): AAGVIQSPRHLIKEKRETATLKCYPIPRHDTVYWYQQGPGQDPQFLISFYEKMQSDKGSIPDRFSAQQFSDYHSELNMSSLELGDSALYFCASSNLSERKNIQYFGAGTRLSVL.

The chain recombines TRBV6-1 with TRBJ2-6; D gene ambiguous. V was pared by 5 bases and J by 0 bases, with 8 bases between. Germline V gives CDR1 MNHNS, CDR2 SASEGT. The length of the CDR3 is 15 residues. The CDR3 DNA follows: TGTGCCAGCAGTAAAAGGGACTCTGGGGCCAACGTCCTGACTTTC. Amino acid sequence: CASSKRDSGANVLTF.

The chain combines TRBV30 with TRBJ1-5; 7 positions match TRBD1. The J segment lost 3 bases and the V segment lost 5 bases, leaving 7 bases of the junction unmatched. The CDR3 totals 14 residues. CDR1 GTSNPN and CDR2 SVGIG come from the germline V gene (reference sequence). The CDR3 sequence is CAWGGTAHNQPQHF. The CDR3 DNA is TGTGCCTGGGGTGGGACAGCCCACAATCAGCCCCAGCATTTT.

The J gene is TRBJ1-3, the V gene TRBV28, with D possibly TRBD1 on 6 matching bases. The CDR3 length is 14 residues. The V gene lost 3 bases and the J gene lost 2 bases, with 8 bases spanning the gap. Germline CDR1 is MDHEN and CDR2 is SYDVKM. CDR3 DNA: TGTGCCAGCAGTTTGTACAGGGCTGGAAACACCATATATTTT. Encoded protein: CASSLYRAGNTIYF.

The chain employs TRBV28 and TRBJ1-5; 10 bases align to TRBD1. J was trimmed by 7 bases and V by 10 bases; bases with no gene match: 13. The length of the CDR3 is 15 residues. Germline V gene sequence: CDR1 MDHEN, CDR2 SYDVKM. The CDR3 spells CATFRDRGLGQPQHF. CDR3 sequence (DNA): TGTGCCACTTTCCGGGACAGGGGCCTCGGGCAGCCCCAGCATTTT.

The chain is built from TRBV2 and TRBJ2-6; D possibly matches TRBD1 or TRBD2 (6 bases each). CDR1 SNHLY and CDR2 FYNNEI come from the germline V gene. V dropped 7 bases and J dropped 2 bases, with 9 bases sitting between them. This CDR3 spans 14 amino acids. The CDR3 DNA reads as TGTGCCAGCAAAAGGGGGGCTGGGGCCAACGTCCTGACTTTC. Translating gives CASKRGAGANVLTF.

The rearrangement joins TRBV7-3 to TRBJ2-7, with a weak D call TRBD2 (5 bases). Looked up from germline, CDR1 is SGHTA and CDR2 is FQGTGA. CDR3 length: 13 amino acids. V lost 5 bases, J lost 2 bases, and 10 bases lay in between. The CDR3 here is CASSPGVTYEQYF. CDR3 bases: TGTGCCAGCAGCCCCGGGGTAACCTACGAGCAGTACTTC.

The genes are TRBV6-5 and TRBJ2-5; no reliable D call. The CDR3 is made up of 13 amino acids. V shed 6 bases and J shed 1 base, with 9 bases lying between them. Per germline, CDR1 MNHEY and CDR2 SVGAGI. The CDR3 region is CASRYSAQETQYF. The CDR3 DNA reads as TGTGCCAGCAGGTACAGCGCCCAAGAGACCCAGTACTTC.

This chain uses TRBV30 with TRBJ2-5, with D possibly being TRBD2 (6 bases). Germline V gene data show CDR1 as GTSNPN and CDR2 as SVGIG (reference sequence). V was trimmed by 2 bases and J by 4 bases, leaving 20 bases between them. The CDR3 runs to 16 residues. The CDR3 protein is CAWSPPGRGRRETQYF. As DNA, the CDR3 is TGTGCCTGGAGTCCCCCGGGGAGAGGGAGGCGAGAGACCCAGTACTTC.

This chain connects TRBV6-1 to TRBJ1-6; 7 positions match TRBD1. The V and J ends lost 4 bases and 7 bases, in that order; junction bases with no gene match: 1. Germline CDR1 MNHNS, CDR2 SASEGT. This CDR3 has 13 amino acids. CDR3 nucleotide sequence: TGTGCCAGCAGTGTGGGACAGAATTCACCCCTCCACTTT. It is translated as CASSVGQNSPLHF.